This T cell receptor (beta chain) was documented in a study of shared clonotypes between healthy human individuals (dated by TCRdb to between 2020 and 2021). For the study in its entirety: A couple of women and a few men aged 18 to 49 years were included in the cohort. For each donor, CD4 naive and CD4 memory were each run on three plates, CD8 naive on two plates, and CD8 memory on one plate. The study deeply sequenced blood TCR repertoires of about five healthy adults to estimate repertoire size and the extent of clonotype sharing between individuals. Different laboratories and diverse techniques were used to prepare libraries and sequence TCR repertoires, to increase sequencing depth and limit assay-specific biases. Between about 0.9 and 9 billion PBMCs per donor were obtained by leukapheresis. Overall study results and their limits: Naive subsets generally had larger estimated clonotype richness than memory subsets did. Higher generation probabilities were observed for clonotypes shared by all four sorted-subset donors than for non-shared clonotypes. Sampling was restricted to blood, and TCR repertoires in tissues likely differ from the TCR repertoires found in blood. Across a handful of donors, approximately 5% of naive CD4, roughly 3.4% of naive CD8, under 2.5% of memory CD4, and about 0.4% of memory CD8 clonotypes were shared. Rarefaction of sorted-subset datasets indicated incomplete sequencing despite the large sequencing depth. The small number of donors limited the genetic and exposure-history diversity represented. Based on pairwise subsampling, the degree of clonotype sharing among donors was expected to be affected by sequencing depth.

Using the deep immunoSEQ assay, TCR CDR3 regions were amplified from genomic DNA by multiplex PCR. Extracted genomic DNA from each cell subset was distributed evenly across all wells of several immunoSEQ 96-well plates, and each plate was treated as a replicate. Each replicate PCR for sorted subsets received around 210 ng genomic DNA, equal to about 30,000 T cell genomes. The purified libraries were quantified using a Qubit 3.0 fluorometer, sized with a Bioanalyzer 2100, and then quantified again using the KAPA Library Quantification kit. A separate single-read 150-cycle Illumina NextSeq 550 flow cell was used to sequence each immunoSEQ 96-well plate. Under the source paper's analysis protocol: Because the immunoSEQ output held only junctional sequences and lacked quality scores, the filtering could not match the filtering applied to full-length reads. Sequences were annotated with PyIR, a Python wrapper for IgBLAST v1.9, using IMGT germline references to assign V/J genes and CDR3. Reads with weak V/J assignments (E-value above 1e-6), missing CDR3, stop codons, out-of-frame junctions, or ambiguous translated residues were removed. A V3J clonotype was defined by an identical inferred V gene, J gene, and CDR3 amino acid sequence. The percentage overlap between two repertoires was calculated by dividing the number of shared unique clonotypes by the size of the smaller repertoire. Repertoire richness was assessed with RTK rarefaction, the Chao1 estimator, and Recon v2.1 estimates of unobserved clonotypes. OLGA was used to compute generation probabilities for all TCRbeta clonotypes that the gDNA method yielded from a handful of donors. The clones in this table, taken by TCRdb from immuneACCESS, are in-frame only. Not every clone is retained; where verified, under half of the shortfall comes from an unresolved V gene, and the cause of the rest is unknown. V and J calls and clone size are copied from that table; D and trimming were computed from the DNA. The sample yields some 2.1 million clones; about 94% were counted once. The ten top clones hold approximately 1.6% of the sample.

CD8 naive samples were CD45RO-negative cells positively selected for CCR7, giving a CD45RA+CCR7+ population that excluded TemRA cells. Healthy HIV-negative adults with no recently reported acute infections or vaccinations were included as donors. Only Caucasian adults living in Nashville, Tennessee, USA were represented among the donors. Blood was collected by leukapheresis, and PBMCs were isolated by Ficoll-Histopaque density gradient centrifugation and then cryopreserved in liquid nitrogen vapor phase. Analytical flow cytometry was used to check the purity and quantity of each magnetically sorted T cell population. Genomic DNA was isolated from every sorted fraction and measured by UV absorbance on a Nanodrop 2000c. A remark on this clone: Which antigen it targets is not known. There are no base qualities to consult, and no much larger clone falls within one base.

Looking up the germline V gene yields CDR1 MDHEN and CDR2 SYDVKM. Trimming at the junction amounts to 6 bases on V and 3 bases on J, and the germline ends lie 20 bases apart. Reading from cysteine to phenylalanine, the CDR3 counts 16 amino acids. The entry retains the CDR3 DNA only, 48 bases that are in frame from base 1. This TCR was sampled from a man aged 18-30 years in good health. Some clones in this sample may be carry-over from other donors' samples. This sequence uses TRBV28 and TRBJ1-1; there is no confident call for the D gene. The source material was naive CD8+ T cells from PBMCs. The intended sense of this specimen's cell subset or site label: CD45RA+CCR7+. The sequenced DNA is TGTGCCAGCAGCTCAGGACGGCTGAGGACGGACACTGAAGCTTTCTTT. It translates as CASSSGRLRTDTEAFF.